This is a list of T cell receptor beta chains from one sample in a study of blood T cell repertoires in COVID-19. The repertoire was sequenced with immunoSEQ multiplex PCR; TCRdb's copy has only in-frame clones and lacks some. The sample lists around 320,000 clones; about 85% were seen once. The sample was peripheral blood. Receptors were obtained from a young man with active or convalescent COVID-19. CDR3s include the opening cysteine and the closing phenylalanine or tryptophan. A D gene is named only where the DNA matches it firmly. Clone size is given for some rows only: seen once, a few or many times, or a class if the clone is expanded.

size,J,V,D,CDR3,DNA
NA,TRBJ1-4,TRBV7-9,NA,CASSDSGLQHGKLFF,TGTGCCAGCAGCGATTCAGGGCTCCAGCACGGGAAACTGTTTTTT
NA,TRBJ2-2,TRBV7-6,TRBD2,CASSPPDSGGTGELFF,TGTGCCAGCAGCCCCCCGGATAGCGGGGGGACCGGGGAGCTGTTTTTT
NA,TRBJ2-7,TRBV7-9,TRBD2,CASGLAGYEQYF,TGTGCCAGCGGACTAGCGGGCTACGAGCAGTACTTC
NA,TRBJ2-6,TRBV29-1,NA,CSVVPADRPRHIAGANVLTF,TGCAGCGTTGTTCCCGCTGACAGGCCGCGCCATATAGCTGGGGCCAACGTCCTGACTTTC
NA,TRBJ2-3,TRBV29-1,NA,CSVEGSSPIQDTQYF,TGCAGCGTTGAAGGGTCCAGTCCCATTCAGGATACGCAGTATTTT
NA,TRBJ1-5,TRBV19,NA,CASSIRALGGGNQPQHF,TGTGCCAGTAGTATCCGGGCCCTTGGGGGAGGGAATCAGCCCCAGCATTTT
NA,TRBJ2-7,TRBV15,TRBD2,CATSRRTSGSQDEQYF,TGTGCCACCAGCAGAAGGACTAGCGGGAGTCAGGACGAGCAGTACTTC
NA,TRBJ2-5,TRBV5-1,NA,CASSLAGIQETQYF,TGCGCCAGCAGCTTGGCCGGGATCCAAGAGACCCAGTACTTC
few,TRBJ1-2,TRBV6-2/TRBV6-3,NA,CASSRGSGRGPNYGYTF,TGTGCCAGCAGTCGTGGGTCCGGCAGGGGACCTAACTATGGCTACACCTTC
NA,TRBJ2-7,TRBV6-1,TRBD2,CASSEQAGDPYEQYF,TGTGCCAGCAGTGAACAGGCGGGAGACCCCTACGAGCAGTACTTC
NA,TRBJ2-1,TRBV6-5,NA,CASSTVGVNEQFF,TGTGCCAGCAGCACCGTAGGGGTCAATGAGCAGTTCTTC
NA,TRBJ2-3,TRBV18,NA,CASSVQVSTLGDTQYF,TGTGCCAGCTCAGTACAGGTGTCTACCTTGGGAGATACGCAGTATTTT
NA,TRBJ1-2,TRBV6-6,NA,CASSPQSGAGPIHGYTF,TGTGCCAGCAGTCCGCAATCCGGGGCGGGACCGATCCATGGCTACACCTTC
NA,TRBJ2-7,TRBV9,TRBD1,CASSVFGGGQGMDEQYF,TGTGCCAGCAGCGTATTTGGAGGGGGACAGGGTATGGACGAGCAGTACTTC
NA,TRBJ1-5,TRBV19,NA,CASRSLGQNQPQHF,TGTGCCAGTAGGTCTTTGGGACAAAATCAGCCCCAGCATTTT
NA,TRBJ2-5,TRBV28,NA,CASSTSQGRGTQYF,TGTGCCAGCAGTACCTCACAGGGACGCGGGACCCAGTACTTC
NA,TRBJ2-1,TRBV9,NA,CASSVVGDRNEQFF,TGTGCCAGCAGCGTAGTGGGTGACAGGAATGAGCAGTTCTTC
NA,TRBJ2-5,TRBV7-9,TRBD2,CASSLPAGEQETQYF,TGTGCCAGCAGCTTACCAGCGGGGGAACAAGAGACCCAGTACTTC
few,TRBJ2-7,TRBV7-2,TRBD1,CASSLGPQQGERKYEQYF,TGTGCCAGCAGCTTAGGTCCGCAACAGGGGGAAAGGAAATACGAGCAGTACTTC
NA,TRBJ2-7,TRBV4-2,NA,CASSQRTEKAYEQYF,TGTGCCAGCAGTCAACGGACAGAGAAAGCCTACGAGCAGTACTTC
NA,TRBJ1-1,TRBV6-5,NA,CASQTFGNTEAFF,TGTGCCAGCCAGACATTCGGAAACACTGAAGCTTTCTTT
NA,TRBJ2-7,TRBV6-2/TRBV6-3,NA,CASSYLAGTADEQYF,TGTGCCAGCAGTTATTTGGCGGGCACCGCCGACGAGCAGTACTTC
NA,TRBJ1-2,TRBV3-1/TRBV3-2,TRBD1,CASSQGQGYGYTF,TGTGCCAGCAGCCAAGGACAGGGGTATGGCTACACCTTC
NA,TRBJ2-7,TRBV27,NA,CASSLDSSYEQYF,TGTGCCAGCAGTTTAGACAGCTCCTACGAGCAGTACTTC
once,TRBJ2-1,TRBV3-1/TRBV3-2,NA,CASSLRRDHNEQFF,TGTGCCAGCAGCCTGAGGAGGGACCACAATGAGCAGTTCTTC
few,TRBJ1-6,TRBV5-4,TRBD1,CASSPNADGTGLSPLHF,TGTGCCAGCAGCCCGAACGCCGATGGGACAGGGCTCTCACCCCTCCACTTT
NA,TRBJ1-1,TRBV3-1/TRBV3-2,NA,CASSQGILPGFTEAFF,TGTGCCAGCAGCCAAGGGATCTTGCCAGGTTTCACTGAAGCTTTCTTT
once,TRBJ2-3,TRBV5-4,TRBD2,CASSPTSGGGTDTQYF,TGTGCCAGCAGCCCTACCTCGGGGGGGGGCACAGATACGCAGTATTTT
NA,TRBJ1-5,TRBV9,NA,CASSATRVGQNSQPQHF,TGTGCCAGCAGCGCCACCAGGGTTGGGCAGAACTCCCAGCCCCAGCATTTT
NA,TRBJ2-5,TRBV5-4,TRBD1,CASSPATGPETQYF,TGTGCCAGCAGCCCCGCGACAGGGCCAGAGACCCAGTACTTC
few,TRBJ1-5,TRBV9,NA,CASSLGPSNQPQHF,TGTGCCAGCAGCCTGGGGCCAAGCAATCAGCCCCAGCATTTT
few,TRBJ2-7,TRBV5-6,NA,CASSWGGEPSYEQYF,TGTGCCAGCAGCTGGGGGGGCGAGCCGAGCTACGAGCAGTACTTC
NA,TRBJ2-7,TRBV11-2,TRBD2,CASRPLAGNNEQYF,TGTGCCAGCAGACCTCTAGCGGGGAACAACGAGCAGTACTTC
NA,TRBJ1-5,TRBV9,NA,CASSVGQSNQPQHF,TGTGCCAGCAGCGTAGGGCAGAGCAATCAGCCCCAGCATTTT
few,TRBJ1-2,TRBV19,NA,CASSMGRVTYGYTF,TGTGCCAGTAGTATGGGCAGGGTGACCTATGGCTACACCTTC
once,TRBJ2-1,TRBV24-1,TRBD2,CATSDFLASGRVNEQFF,TGTGCCACCAGTGATTTCTTGGCTAGCGGGAGGGTTAATGAGCAGTTCTTC
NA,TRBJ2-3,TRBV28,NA,CASSFFREPETDTQYF,TGTGCCAGCAGTTTCTTCCGGGAACCAGAGACAGATACGCAGTATTTT
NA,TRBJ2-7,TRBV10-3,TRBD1,CAIRGTGGVEQYF,TGTGCCATCCGCGGGACAGGGGGTGTCGAGCAGTACTTC
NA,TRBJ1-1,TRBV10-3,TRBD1,CAISDPGQGKNTEAFF,TGTGCCATCAGTGATCCGGGACAGGGAAAGAACACTGAAGCTTTCTTT
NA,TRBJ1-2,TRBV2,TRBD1,CASYDGGQKGGNYGYTF,TGTGCCAGCTACGACGGGGGACAGAAAGGCGGTAACTATGGCTACACCTTC
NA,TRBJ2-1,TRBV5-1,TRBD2,CASSPRTSGSFNEQFF,TGCGCCAGCAGCCCGAGGACTAGCGGGAGTTTCAATGAGCAGTTCTTC
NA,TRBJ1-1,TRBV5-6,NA,CASSLDGEAFF,TGTGCCAGCAGCTTGGACGGTGAAGCTTTCTTT
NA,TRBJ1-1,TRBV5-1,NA,CASSPDGQPNTEAFF,TGCGCCAGCAGCCCCGACGGACAGCCGAACACTGAAGCTTTCTTT
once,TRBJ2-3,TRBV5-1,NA,CASSPWAVTDTQYF,TGCGCCAGCAGCCCCTGGGCTGTTACAGATACGCAGTATTTT
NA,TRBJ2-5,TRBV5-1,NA,CASRLGQNQETQYF,TGCGCCAGCAGACTTGGACAGAACCAAGAGACCCAGTACTTC
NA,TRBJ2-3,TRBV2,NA,CASSEGQGGDTQYF,TGTGCCAGCAGTGAAGGCCAGGGTGGCGATACGCAGTATTTT
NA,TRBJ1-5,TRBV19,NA,CASTGSQSLILQPQHF,TGTGCCAGTACGGGGTCCCAAAGCCTCATACTTCAGCCCCAGCATTTT
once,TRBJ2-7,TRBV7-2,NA,CASSLALIGQYEQYF,TGTGCCAGCAGCTTAGCGCTAATTGGGCAGTACGAGCAGTACTTC
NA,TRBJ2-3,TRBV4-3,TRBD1,CASSQDRQGADTQYF,TGCGCCAGCAGCCAAGATCGACAGGGCGCAGATACGCAGTATTTT
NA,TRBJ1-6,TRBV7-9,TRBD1,CASSFDRVGNSPLHF,TGTGCCAGCAGCTTTGACAGGGTAGGAAATTCACCCCTCCACTTT
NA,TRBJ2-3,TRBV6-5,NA,CASSDSSRTRVTQYF,TGTGCCAGCAGTGACTCGAGTCGTACGCGCGTTACGCAGTATTTT
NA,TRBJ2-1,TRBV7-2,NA,CASSLWGQKTNEQFF,TGTGCCAGCAGCTTGTGGGGGCAGAAAACCAATGAGCAGTTCTTC
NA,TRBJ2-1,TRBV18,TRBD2,CASSRGGIFYNEQFF,TGTGCCAGCTCTCGCGGGGGAATCTTCTACAATGAGCAGTTCTTC
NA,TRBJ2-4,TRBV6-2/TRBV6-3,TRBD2,CASSYRGQRGKNIQYF,TGTGCCAGCAGTTACCGTGGGCAGCGGGGCAAAAACATTCAGTACTTC
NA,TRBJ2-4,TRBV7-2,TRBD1,CASSRDRHAKNIQYF,TGTGCCAGCAGCAGGGACAGGCACGCCAAAAACATTCAGTACTTC
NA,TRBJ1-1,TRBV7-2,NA,CASSLGIREGMNTEAFF,TGTGCCAGCAGCTTAGGGATTCGGGAGGGGATGAACACTGAAGCTTTCTTT
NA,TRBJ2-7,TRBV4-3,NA,CASSSQAGNYEQYF,TGCGCCAGCAGCTCCCAGGCAGGGAACTACGAGCAGTACTTC
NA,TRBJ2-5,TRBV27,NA,CASSSQSPLLYQETQYF,TGTGCCAGCAGTTCCCAATCCCCCCTATTGTACCAAGAGACCCAGTACTTC
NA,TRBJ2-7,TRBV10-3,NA,CAISGSGLGTYEQYF,TGTGCCATCAGTGGCTCAGGACTGGGAACCTACGAGCAGTACTTC
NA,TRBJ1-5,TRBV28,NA,CASRAFSNQPQHF,TGTGCCAGCAGAGCGTTTAGCAATCAGCCCCAGCATTTT